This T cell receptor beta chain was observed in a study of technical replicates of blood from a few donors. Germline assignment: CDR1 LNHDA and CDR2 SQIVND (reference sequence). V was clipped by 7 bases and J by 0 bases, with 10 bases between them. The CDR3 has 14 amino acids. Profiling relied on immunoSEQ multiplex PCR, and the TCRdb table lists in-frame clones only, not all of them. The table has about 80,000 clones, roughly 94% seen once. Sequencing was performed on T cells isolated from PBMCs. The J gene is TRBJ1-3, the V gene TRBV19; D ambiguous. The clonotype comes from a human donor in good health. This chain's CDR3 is CASKVPGSGNTIYF. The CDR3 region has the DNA TGTGCCAGTAAGGTCCCAGGCTCTGGAAACACCATATATTTT.